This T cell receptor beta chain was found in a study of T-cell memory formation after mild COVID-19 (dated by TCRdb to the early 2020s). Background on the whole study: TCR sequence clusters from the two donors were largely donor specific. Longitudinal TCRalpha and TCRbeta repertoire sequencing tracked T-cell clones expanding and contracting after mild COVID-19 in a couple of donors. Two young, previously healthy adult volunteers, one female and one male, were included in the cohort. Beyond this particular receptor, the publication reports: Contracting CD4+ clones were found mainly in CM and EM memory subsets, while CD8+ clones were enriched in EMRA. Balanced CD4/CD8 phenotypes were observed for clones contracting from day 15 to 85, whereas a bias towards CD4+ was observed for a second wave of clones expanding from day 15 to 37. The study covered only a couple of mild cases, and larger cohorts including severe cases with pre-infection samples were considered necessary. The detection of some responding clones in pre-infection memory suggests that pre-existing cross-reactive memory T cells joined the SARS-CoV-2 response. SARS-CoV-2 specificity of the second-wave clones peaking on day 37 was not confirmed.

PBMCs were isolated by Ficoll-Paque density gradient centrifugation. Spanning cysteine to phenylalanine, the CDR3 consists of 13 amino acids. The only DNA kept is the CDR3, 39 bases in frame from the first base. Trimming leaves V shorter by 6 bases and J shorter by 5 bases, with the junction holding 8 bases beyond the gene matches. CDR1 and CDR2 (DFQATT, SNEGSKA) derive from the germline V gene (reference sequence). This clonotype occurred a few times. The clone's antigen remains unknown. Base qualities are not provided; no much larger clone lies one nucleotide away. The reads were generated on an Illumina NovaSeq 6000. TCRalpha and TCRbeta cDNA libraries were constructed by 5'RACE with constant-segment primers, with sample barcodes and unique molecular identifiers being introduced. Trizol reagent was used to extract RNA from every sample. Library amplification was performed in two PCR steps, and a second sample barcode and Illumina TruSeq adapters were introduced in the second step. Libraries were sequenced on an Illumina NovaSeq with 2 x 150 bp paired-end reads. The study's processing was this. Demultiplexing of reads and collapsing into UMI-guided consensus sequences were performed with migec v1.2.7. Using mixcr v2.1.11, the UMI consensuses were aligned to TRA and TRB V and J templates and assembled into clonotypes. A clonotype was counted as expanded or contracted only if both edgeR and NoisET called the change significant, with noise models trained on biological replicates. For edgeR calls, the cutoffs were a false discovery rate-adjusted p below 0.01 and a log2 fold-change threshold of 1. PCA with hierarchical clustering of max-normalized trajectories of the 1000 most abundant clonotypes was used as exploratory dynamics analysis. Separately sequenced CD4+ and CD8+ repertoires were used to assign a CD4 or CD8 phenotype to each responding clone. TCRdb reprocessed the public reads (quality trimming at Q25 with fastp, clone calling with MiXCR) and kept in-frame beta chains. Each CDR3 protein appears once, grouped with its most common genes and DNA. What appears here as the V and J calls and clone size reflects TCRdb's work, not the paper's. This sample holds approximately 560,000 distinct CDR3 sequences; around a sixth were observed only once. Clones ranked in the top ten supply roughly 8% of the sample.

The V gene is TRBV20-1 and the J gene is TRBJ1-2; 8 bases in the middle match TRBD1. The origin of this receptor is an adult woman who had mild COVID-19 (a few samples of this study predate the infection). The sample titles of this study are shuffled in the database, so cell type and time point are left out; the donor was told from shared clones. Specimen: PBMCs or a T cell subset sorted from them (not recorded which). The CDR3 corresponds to CSAQGARKYGYTF. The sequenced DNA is TGCAGTGCCCAGGGGGCCCGGAAATATGGCTACACCTTC.